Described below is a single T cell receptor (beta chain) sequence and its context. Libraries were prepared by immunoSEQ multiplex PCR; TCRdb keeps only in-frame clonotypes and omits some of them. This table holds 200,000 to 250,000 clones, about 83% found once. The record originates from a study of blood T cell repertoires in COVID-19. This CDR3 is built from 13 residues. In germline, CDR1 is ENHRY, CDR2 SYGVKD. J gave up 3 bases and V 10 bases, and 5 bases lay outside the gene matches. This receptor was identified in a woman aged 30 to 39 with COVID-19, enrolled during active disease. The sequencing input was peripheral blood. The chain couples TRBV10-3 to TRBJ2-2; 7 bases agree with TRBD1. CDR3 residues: CATRQGHTGELFF. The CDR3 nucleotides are TGTGCCACGAGACAGGGTCACACCGGGGAGCTGTTTTTT.